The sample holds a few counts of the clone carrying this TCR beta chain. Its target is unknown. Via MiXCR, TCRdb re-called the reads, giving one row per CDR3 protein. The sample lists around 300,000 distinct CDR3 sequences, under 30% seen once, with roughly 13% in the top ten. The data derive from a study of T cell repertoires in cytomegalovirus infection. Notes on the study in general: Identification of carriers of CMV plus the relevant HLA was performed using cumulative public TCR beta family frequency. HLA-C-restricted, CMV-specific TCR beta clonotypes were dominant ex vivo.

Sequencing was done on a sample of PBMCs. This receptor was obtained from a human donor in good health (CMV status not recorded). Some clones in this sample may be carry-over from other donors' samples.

The CDR3 reads CASSSFTRYSYEQYF. The CDR3 DNA reads TGTGCCAGCAGTTCGTTCACCAGATATTCCTACGAGCAGTACTTC. The chain carries TRBV28 and TRBJ2-7; D not certain. This CDR3 has 15 residues. The V gene's germline CDR1 is MDHEN and CDR2 SYDVKM. V shed 4 bases and J shed 1 base, with 14 bases lying between them.